Each of the 17 T cell receptor beta chains below was sequenced from the same sample in a study of blood T cell repertoires in COVID-19 (dated by TCRdb to about 2020). Library prep was done by the immunoSEQ multiplex PCR assay. TCRdb provides this immuneACCESS table in a form limited to in-frame rearrangements. Some clones are lacking; in checked studies, under half of them reflect an unresolved V gene, and why the rest are absent is not known. In this sample the table shows 28,000 or so clones, over 80% of which occur a single time. About 70% of the sample rests with the top ten. Material: peripheral blood. The receptors come from a man aged 65 to 79 with acute or convalescent COVID-19.

This clone was observed a few times. V usage is TRBV7-2 and J usage is TRBJ1-5; tentatively, D is TRBD1 (6 bases). Trimming removed 5 bases at V and 5 bases at J, with 16 bases between. Germline V CDR1 and CDR2: SGHTA, FQGNSA. This CDR3 contains 15 residues. The DNA for the CDR3 is TGTGCCAGCAGCCCCCTGGCGGCAGGGGATCAGCCCCAGCATTTT. This codes for CASSPLAAGDQPQHF. The full variable domain, its missing parts supplied by reference TRBV7-2 and TRBJ1-5, is GAGVSQSPSNKVTEKGKDVELRCDPISGHTALYWYRQSLGQGLEFLIYFQGNSAPDKSGLPSDRFSAERTGGSVSTLTIQRTQQEDSAVYLCASSPLAAGDQPQHFGDGTRLSIL.

This chain uses TRBV21-1 with TRBJ1-2; TRBD1, the table's D call, lacks a check against the DNA. TRBV21-1 is shown as a pseudogene. The CDR3 has 17 amino acids. The DNA of the CDR3 is TGTGCCAGCAGCAACCCCCTAACAGGGGGCATCCGGTATGGCTACACCTTC. This translates into CASSNPLTGGIRYGYTF.

The chain links TRBV18 to TRBJ2-1; TRBD1 aligns across 7 bases. The trim removed 5 bases at V and 5 bases at J, leaving 12 bases unmatched. The CDR3 is made up of 16 amino acids. Germline CDR1 is KGHSH and CDR2 is LQKENI. The CDR3 region is CASSILAGGTNNEQFF. The CDR3, as DNA: TGTGCCAGCTCAATACTCGCAGGGGGAACTAACAATGAGCAGTTCTTC. Full variable domain (missing parts from reference TRBV18 and TRBJ2-1): NAGVMQNPRHLVRRRGQEARLRCSPMKGHSHVYWYRQLPEEGLKFMVYLQKENIIDESGMPKERFSAEFPKEGPSILRIQQVVRGDSAAYFCASSILAGGTNNEQFFGPGTRLTVL.

The chain carries TRBV15 and TRBJ2-7; 11 bases agree with TRBD2. The V and J ends lost 5 bases and 2 bases, in that order; junction bases with no gene match: 5. Germline V gene data show CDR1 as LNHNV and CDR2 as YYDKDF (reference sequence). The CDR3 is 15 residues long. The CDR3 spells CATSGRLAGTYEQYF. CDR3 nucleotides: TGTGCCACCAGCGGACGACTAGCGGGGACCTACGAGCAGTACTTC.

The V call is TRBV27, the J call TRBJ1-4, with 11 nucleotides matching TRBD1. V was clipped by 2 bases and J by 3 bases; unmatched bases: 17. This CDR3 is 21 amino acids long. Germline assignment: CDR1 MNHEY and CDR2 SMNVEV (reference sequence). The CDR3 coding sequence is TGTGCCAGCAGTTTAAAAGGCCGTGTCGGACAGGGGGCGCCGGCTAATGAAAAACTGTTTTTT. Amino acid sequence: CASSLKGRVGQGAPANEKLFF.

This sequence joins TRBV5-1 and TRBJ1-2, with D tentatively TRBD1 (5 bases). The CDR3 covers 14 residues. Germline V CDR1 and CDR2: SGHRS, YFSETQ. Trimming removed 0 bases from V and 3 bases from J, with 9 bases in between. The CDR3 DNA reads as TGCGCCAGCAGCTTGGGCAGGGCCCACTATGGCTACACCTTC. Translated: CASSLGRAHYGYTF.

The J gene is TRBJ2-5, the V gene TRBV5-5; TRBD1 matches 7 bases. Germline assignment: CDR1 SGHKS and CDR2 YYEKEE (reference sequence). J lost 4 bases, V lost 3 bases, and 12 bases had no gene match. The CDR3 spans 16 residues. The CDR3, as DNA: TGTGCCAGCAGCTACATAACAGGGGATGCGCGAGAGACCCAGTACTTC. Amino acid sequence: CASSYITGDARETQYF.

The chain joins TRBV6-1 to TRBJ2-1, with 12 bases matching TRBD2. J gave up 7 bases and V 3 bases, and 1 base lay outside the gene matches. Germline CDR1 is MNHNS and CDR2 is SASEGT. CDR3 size: 14 residues. As DNA, the CDR3 is TGTGCCAGCAGTGAGGGACTAGCGGGTAATGAGCAGTTCTTC. Its translation: CASSEGLAGNEQFF.

This chain uses TRBV7-9 with TRBJ1-5, with TRBD1 identical over 10 bases. V lost 5 bases, J lost 6 bases, and 7 bases stayed unmatched. This CDR3 contains 15 residues. From germline, CDR1 is SEHNR and CDR2 FQNEAQ (reference sequence). CDR3 loop: CASSPGDRGGQPQHF. In nucleotides, the CDR3 is TGTGCCAGCAGCCCTGGGGACAGGGGCGGTCAGCCCCAGCATTTT.

J is TRBJ1-1 and V is TRBV9; D perhaps matches TRBD1 (6 bases). Trimming cost V 3 bases and J 5 bases, with 11 bases left between them. Germline lookup yields CDR1 SGDLS and CDR2 YYNGEE. This CDR3 region has 13 residues. In DNA form, the CDR3 reads TGTGCCAGCAGCGGCCGGGGGGCAACTGAAGCTTTCTTT. Its protein is CASSGRGATEAFF. Filled out from reference TRBV9 and TRBJ1-1, the complete variable domain reads DSGVTQTPKHLITATGQRVTLRCSPRSGDLSVYWYQQSLDQGLQFLIQYYNGEERAKGNILERFSAQQFPDLHSELNLSSLELGDSALYFCASSGRGATEAFFGQGTRLTVV.

V is TRBV30 and J is TRBJ1-1, with D uncertain. Germline values: CDR1 GTSNPN, CDR2 SVGIG (reference sequence). Trimming took off 8 bases at V and 1 base at J, with 8 bases between the two ends. The CDR3 is 11 amino acids. This CDR3 reads CAIIKNTEAFF. The CDR3 DNA follows: TGTGCCATAATAAAGAACACTGAAGCTTTCTTT. The full variable domain, with the rest looked up from reference TRBV30 and TRBJ1-1, is SQTIHQWPATLVQPVGSPLSLECTVEGTSNPNLYWYRQAAGRGLQLLFYSVGIGQISSEVPQNLSASRPQDRQFILSSKKLLLSDSGFYLCAIIKNTEAFFGQGTRLTVV.

This clone was recorded only once. The chain couples TRBV7-2 to TRBJ1-1; a weak D match, TRBD1 (5 bases). Looked up from germline, CDR1 is SGHTA and CDR2 is FQGNSA. The CDR3 extends over 15 amino acids. V dropped 5 bases and J dropped 2 bases, with 15 bases sitting between them. CDR3 region: CASSAAKGANTEAFF. The CDR3 DNA reads as TGTGCCAGCAGCGCCGCCAAAGGGGCAAACACTGAAGCTTTCTTT. The entire variable domain, with the rest obtained from reference TRBV7-2 and TRBJ1-1, is as follows: GAGVSQSPSNKVTEKGKDVELRCDPISGHTALYWYRQSLGQGLEFLIYFQGNSAPDKSGLPSDRFSAERTGGSVSTLTIQRTQQEDSAVYLCASSAAKGANTEAFFGQGTRLTVV.

J is TRBJ2-7 and V is TRBV6-5; 7 positions agree with TRBD1. Trimming removed 6 bases from V and 7 bases from J; junction bases left unmatched: 6. The CDR3 has 12 amino acids. CDR1 is MNHEY, CDR2 SVGAGI, per germline. CDR3 residues: CASSRTGDEQYF. CDR3 sequence (DNA): TGTGCCAGCAGCCGCACAGGGGATGAGCAGTACTTC.

The chain combines TRBV6-5 with TRBJ1-1; no reliable D call. This CDR3 region has 14 residues. Germline CDR1 reads MNHEY; CDR2 reads SVGAGI. The germline V and J ends were trimmed by 5 bases and 0 bases, with 10 bases remaining between them. CDR3 sequence: CASSPFTLNTEAFF. The CDR3 DNA reads as TGTGCCAGCAGTCCTTTCACACTGAACACTGAAGCTTTCTTT.

The rearrangement uses TRBV4-3 and TRBJ2-7, with D perhaps matching TRBD2 (6 bases). The CDR3 covers 14 residues. The V gene's germline CDR1 is LGHNA and CDR2 YSLEER. Between the trimmed V and J ends, which lost 5 bases and 2 bases, there was a span of 13 bases. The CDR3 is CASSGGLNTYEQYF. The CDR3 nucleotides read TGCGCCAGCAGCGGAGGACTAAATACCTACGAGCAGTACTTC.

The chain joins TRBV28 to TRBJ2-5; TRBD2 aligns across 9 bases. J lost 3 bases, V lost 5 bases, and 7 bases had no gene match. This CDR3 spans 15 amino acids. The V gene's germline CDR1 is MDHEN and CDR2 SYDVKM. CDR3 residues: CASSVAGELEETQYF. The CDR3, as DNA: TGTGCCAGCAGTGTAGCGGGAGAATTGGAAGAGACCCAGTACTTC. Variable domain in full (rest from reference TRBV28 and TRBJ2-5): DVKVTQSSRYLVKRTGEKVFLECVQDMDHENMFWYRQDPGLGLRLIYFSYDVKMKEKGDIPEGYSVSREKKERFSLILESASTNQTSMYLCASSVAGELEETQYFGPGTRLLVL.

This chain connects TRBV28 to TRBJ2-7, with D possibly being TRBD2 (6 bases). This CDR3 spans 14 amino acids. The ends were cut back, 6 bases at V and 5 bases at J, with 17 bases in the middle. Germline CDR1 reads MDHEN; CDR2 reads SYDVKM. The CDR3 reads CASRLGGVSHEQYF. CDR3 bases: TGTGCCAGCAGGCTGGGGGGAGTGTCACACGAGCAGTACTTC.